The T cell receptor beta chain under discussion was sequenced for a study of shared clonotypes between healthy human individuals. General study results and limits: All-four-donor shared clonotypes had higher generation probabilities than non-shared clonotypes did.

Germline values: CDR1 SGHTA, CDR2 FQGNSA. Between the trimmed V and J ends, which lost 0 bases and 4 bases, there was a span of 12 bases. This CDR3 contains 15 residues. A remark on this clone: Its antigen is still unknown.

CD4+ cells were split into CD45RA+ naive and CD45RA-negative memory subsets. DNA at roughly 0.2 ug, about 30,000 T cell genomes, went into sorted-subset replicate PCRs. Sequenced by immunoSEQ multiplex PCR; TCRdb stores in-frame clones only, minus some. The sample consists of some 500,000 clones, approximately 94% of them appearing once. The source material was naive CD4+ T cells sorted from blood. The sample's subset: CD45RA+ positively selected. The sequence came from a woman aged 30 to 39 in good health. The chain couples TRBV7-2 to TRBJ1-2, with TRBD1 as a possible D gene (6 bases). The CDR3 DNA reads TGTGCCAGCAGCTTAGCAGGGGAGGGGGTCTATGGCTACACCTTC. This encodes CASSLAGEGVYGYTF.